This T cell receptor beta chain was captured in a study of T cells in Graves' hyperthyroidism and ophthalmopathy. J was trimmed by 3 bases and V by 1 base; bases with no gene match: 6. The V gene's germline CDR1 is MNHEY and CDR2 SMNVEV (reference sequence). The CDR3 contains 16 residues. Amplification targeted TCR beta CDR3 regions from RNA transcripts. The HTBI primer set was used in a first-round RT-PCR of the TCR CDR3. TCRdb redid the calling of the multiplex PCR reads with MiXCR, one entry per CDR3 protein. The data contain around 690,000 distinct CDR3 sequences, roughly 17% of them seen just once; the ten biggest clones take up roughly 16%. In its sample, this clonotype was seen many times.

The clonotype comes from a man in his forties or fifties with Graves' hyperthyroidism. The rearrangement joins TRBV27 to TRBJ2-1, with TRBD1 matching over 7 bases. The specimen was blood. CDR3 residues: CASSLLGRGFYNEQFF. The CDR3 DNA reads TGTGCCAGCAGTTTATTAGGCAGGGGGTTCTACAATGAGCAGTTCTTC.